This passage covers 22 T cell receptor beta chains from one sample sequenced in a study of radiotherapy plus CTLA-4 blockade in lung cancer. Here immunoSEQ multiplex PCR was the method, and the copy in TCRdb shows in-frame clones only, minus some. The data hold tens of thousands of clones, with approximately 76% observed a single time. The specimen was peripheral blood, collected from a patient treated with radiotherapy plus ipilimumab. Every receptor here comes from a human donor with non-small cell lung cancer who had a complete response to radiotherapy plus ipilimumab.

The count of this clone is one. The J gene is TRBJ1-5, the V gene TRBV6-1, with 7 bases matching TRBD1. The CDR3 covers 14 residues. Per the germline V gene, CDR1 is MNHNS and CDR2 is SASEGT. With V trimmed by 7 bases and J by 3 bases, 6 bases remained unmatched. The chain's CDR3 is CASKGQQINQPQHF. The CDR3 DNA follows: TGTGCCAGCAAGGGACAGCAAATCAATCAGCCCCAGCATTTT.

The chain carries TRBV5-6 and TRBJ2-1, with no clear D. V lost 2 bases and J lost 0, with 9 bases in between. Germline CDR1 reads SGHDT; CDR2 reads YYEEEE. The length of the CDR3 is 15 residues. This chain's CDR3 is CASSLRVTSYNEQFF. In DNA, the CDR3 is TGTGCCAGCAGCTTACGAGTTACCTCCTACAATGAGCAGTTCTTC.

V and J are TRBV27 and TRBJ2-7, with 9 bases fitting TRBD1. The junction had 7 bases not matched to a gene; V was cut back by 5 bases and J by 2 bases. The CDR3 is made up of 15 amino acids. Germline V gives CDR1 MNHEY, CDR2 SMNVEV (reference sequence). The CDR3 loop is CASSRSGTGTYEQYF. The CDR3 DNA reads TGTGCCAGCAGTCGCTCCGGGACAGGGACCTACGAGCAGTACTTC.

This chain uses TRBV27 with TRBJ2-3; no clear D. Germline V lookup: CDR1 MNHEY, CDR2 SMNVEV (reference sequence). CDR3 size: 16 residues. Trimming stripped 3 bases from V and 4 bases from J, with 17 bases between. The CDR3 region has the DNA TGTGCCAGCAGTTTTGAGTTAACGTCCGCACCAGATACGCAGTATTTT. Translating it yields CASSFELTSAPDTQYF.

J is TRBJ1-1 and V is TRBV19, with TRBD1 matching 8 bases. Unmatched junction bases numbered 12, after V lost 8 bases and J lost 4 bases. The V gene's germline CDR1 is LNHDA and CDR2 SQIVND (reference sequence). The CDR3 covers 15 residues. The CDR3 DNA follows: TGTGCCAGTCATTACAGACAGGGGCGAAGCACTGAAGCTTTCTTT. The encoded protein is CASHYRQGRSTEAFF. The full variable domain, in which reference TRBV19 and TRBJ1-1 provide the parts outside the CDR3, is DGGITQSPKYLFRKEGQNVTLSCEQNLNHDAMYWYRQDPGQGLRLIYYSQIVNDFQKGDIAEGYSVSREKKESFPLTVTSAQKNPTAFYLCASHYRQGRSTEAFFGQGTRLTVV.

The sample holds a few counts of this clone. The chain joins TRBV28 to TRBJ2-3; D is unresolved. CDR1 is MDHEN and CDR2 is SYDVKM in the germline V gene. CDR3 length equals 16 residues. The V gene lost 5 bases and the J gene lost 1 base, with 16 bases spanning the gap. CDR3 sequence (DNA): TGTGCCAGCAGTCCCCTCCTTCTCACGGGCACAGATACGCAGTATTTT. This translates into CASSPLLLTGTDTQYF.

The V call is TRBV25-1, the J call TRBJ1-4; 11 nucleotides match TRBD1. The CDR3 totals 16 residues. Germline CDR1 and CDR2: MGHDK and SYGVNS. J gave up 6 bases and V 6 bases, and 9 bases lay outside the gene matches. The CDR3 sequence: CASSDLGTGGYEKLFF. The CDR3, as DNA: TGTGCCAGCAGCGACCTCGGGACAGGGGGATATGAAAAACTGTTTTTT.

The CDR3 DNA follows: TGTGCTAGTGGTTTGGCCACCACATCGGGCAGGGGCCATGAGCAGTTCTTC. Its protein is CASGLATTSGRGHEQFF. V and J are TRBV12-5 and TRBJ2-1; D possibly corresponds to TRBD1 (6 bases). The V gene's germline CDR1 is LGHNT and CDR2 FRNRAP. The CDR3 has 17 residues. V shed 1 base and J shed 8 bases, with 21 bases lying between them.

The V call is TRBV29-1, the J call TRBJ1-1; no clear D gene. V was shortened by 7 bases and J by 6 bases, with 24 bases between the two germline ends. The CDR3 loop spans 15 amino acids. Germline CDR1 is SQVTM and CDR2 is ANQGSEA. The CDR3 spells CSARGRLYGSAEAFF. CDR3 bases: TGCAGCGCCCGCGGGCGGCTGTACGGGTCCGCTGAAGCTTTCTTT. Supplemented by reference TRBV29-1 and TRBJ1-1, the full variable domain reads SAVISQKPSRDICQRGTSLTIQCQVDSQVTMMFWYRQQPGQSLTLIATANQGSEATYESGFVIDKFPISRPNLTFSTLTVSNMSPEDSSIYLCSARGRLYGSAEAFFGQGTRLTVV.

The V and J genes are TRBV11-2 and TRBJ2-1, with D tentatively TRBD1 (6 bases). This CDR3 comprises 15 residues. The V and J ends lost 5 bases and 0 bases respectively, with 11 bases between them. Germline values: CDR1 SGHAT, CDR2 FQNNGV. This CDR3 is CASSPDRTSYNEQFF. The CDR3 nucleotides read TGTGCCAGCAGCCCGGACAGAACCTCCTACAATGAGCAGTTCTTC.

This clone was seen more than once but under ten times. The rearrangement joins TRBV7-2 to TRBJ2-3; 11 bases map to TRBD2. V dropped 4 bases and J dropped 1; count of bases not matched to a gene: 4. Germline V gene sequence: CDR1 SGHTA, CDR2 FQGNSA. The CDR3 sequence is 16 residues long. CDR3 in amino acids: CASSYGLAGGTDTQYF. CDR3 DNA sequence: TGTGCCAGCAGCTACGGACTAGCGGGTGGCACAGATACGCAGTATTTT.

This clone appeared a few times. V and J are TRBV7-9 and TRBJ2-7; D uncertain. From germline, CDR1 is SEHNR and CDR2 FQNEAQ (reference sequence). There are 13 residues in the CDR3. V lost 5 bases and J 6 bases, leaving 14 bases between the germline ends. The CDR3 DNA reads as TGTGCCAGCAGCCCCCCGGGTAAGGCCGAGCAGTACTTC. Encoded protein: CASSPPGKAEQYF.

The chain recombines TRBV13 with TRBJ2-7; D is ambiguous. The CDR3 is 12 amino acids. Germline V CDR1 and CDR2: PRHDT, FYEKMQ (reference sequence). V gave up 5 bases and J gave up 1 base, with 6 bases separating them. The CDR3 spells CASSPRSYEQYF. The CDR3 bases are TGTGCCAGCAGCCCCCGGTCCTACGAGCAGTACTTC.

The V gene is TRBV7-2, the J gene TRBJ2-7; 7 bases agree with TRBD2. Germline V lookup: CDR1 SGHTA, CDR2 FQGNSA. With V trimmed by 2 bases and J by 9 bases, 7 bases remained unmatched. This CDR3 is 13 amino acids long. The CDR3 spells CASSLRERGRQYF. The CDR3 nucleotides read TGTGCCAGCAGCTTAAGGGAGCGGGGACGGCAGTACTTC.

The chain combines TRBV7-2 with TRBJ1-3, with TRBD1 matching over 10 bases. The CDR3 extends over 16 amino acids. CDR1 is SGHTA and CDR2 is FQGNSA in the germline V gene. The V and J ends lost 3 bases and 4 bases, in that order; junction bases with no gene match: 6. CDR3 DNA: TGTGCCAGCAGCTTCGCCGGGACAGGGGTAGGAAACACCATATATTTT. Translation gives CASSFAGTGVGNTIYF.

The rearrangement links TRBV4-3 to TRBJ2-1, with TRBD2 matching over 10 bases. Germline V lookup: CDR1 LGHNA, CDR2 YSLEER. Losses at the gene ends were 4 bases for V and 4 bases for J; bases not matched to a gene: 10. The CDR3 covers 17 residues. CDR3 protein: CASSRDLGLANYNEQFF. In DNA form, the CDR3 reads TGCGCCAGCAGCCGTGACTTGGGACTAGCGAATTACAATGAGCAGTTCTTC.

V gene TRBV6-1 combines with J gene TRBJ1-2, with 9 bases lining up with TRBD1. The CDR3 loop spans 15 amino acids. V gave up 6 bases and J gave up 4 bases; unmatched junction bases: 9. The germline V gene has CDR1 MNHNS and CDR2 SASEGT. The CDR3 region has the DNA TGTGCCAGCAGACAGACACAGGGGGCGGGCTATGGCTACACCTTC. Protein sequence: CASRQTQGAGYGYTF.

This chain connects TRBV4-2 to TRBJ2-1; the D gene is possibly TRBD2 (5 bases). V dropped 8 bases and J dropped 5 bases, with 13 bases sitting between them. Germline V gives CDR1 LGHNA, CDR2 YNFKEQ. This CDR3 spans 13 amino acids. The chain's CDR3 is CASRLQSDNEQFF. CDR3 DNA sequence: TGTGCCAGCCGACTACAGAGTGACAATGAGCAGTTCTTC.

The chain recombines TRBV5-1 with TRBJ1-1; no clear D. CDR1 and CDR2 (germline): SGHRS, YFSETQ. The CDR3 has 15 amino acids. The V gene lost 5 bases and the J gene lost 1 base, with 15 bases spanning the gap. CDR3 DNA sequence: TGCGCCAGCAGTCACGACGGCGGGCGGAACACTGAAGCTTTCTTT. Translated: CASSHDGGRNTEAFF.

The CDR3 coding sequence is TGTGCCAGCAGCTACGACAGCCTCACCGGGGAGCTGTTTTTT. Its protein is CASSYDSLTGELFF. V and J are TRBV7-2 and TRBJ2-2; D is perhaps TRBD1 (5 bases). The CDR3 spans 14 residues. Per the germline V gene, CDR1 is SGHTA and CDR2 is FQGNSA. V lost 4 bases and J 4 bases, leaving 10 bases between the germline ends. Using reference TRBV7-2 and TRBJ2-2 for the parts outside the CDR3, the full variable domain is GAGVSQSPSNKVTEKGKDVELRCDPISGHTALYWYRQSLGQGLEFLIYFQGNSAPDKSGLPSDRFSAERTGGSVSTLTIQRTQQEDSAVYLCASSYDSLTGELFFGEGSRLTVL.

The rearrangement links TRBV30 to TRBJ2-5, with a possible D match to TRBD1 (7 bases). The germline gives CDR1 GTSNPN, CDR2 SVGIG (reference sequence). The CDR3 covers 16 residues. V lost 5 bases, J lost 5 bases, and 24 bases lay in between. CDR3 in DNA: TGTGCCTGGGGCCGCCGGGAGAACAGGGGAGTGGAGACCCAGTACTTC. Translated, it gives CAWGRRENRGVETQYF.

The chain is built from TRBV6-5 and TRBJ1-2, with 8 bases identical to TRBD1. This CDR3 comprises 14 residues. Germline V gene sequence: CDR1 MNHEY, CDR2 SVGAGI. The ends lost 5 bases at V and 6 bases at J; junction bases unmatched: 8. The CDR3 DNA reads as TGTGCCAGCAGTACCCACGGGACAGGCGATGGCTACACCTTC. Encoded protein: CASSTHGTGDGYTF.